This T cell receptor beta chain derives from a study of spatial heterogeneity in lung cancer. Study in general: Detection consistently captured more beta-chain sequences than alpha-chain sequences.

Whole-study results and caveats: For tumor T cells, estimated coverage reached only approximately 6.9% (alpha) and roughly 14% (beta). Tumors with more nonsynonymous mutations had more expanded intratumoral alpha and beta TCRs.

Carried by each TCR cDNA molecule was a unique molecular identifier. TCRdb ran MiXCR on the 5' RACE reads and lists one entry per CDR3 protein. The sample holds roughly 10,000 distinct CDR3 sequences; 9% to 15% are singletons and the top ten take about 10%. This clonotype is termed medium-sized (0.01 to 0.1%). The antigen remains unidentified. The library was designed around alpha chains, so this beta chain is a stray read whose abundance carries little weight. Time point meaning: sample taken at primary tumor resection. Samples were donated by 72 untreated early-stage non-small cell lung cancer patients. The CDR3 runs 13 residues. Trimming took off 1 base at V and 9 bases at J, with 10 bases between the two ends. Germline CDR1 reads MNHNS; CDR2 reads SASEGT.

The sequencing used lung tumor tissue, collected at surgery. This chain connects TRBV6-1 to TRBJ1-5; D is uncertain. This receptor was taken from a male donor with early-stage non-small cell lung cancer. The CDR3: CASSEGQRLPQHF. The CDR3 DNA reads TGTGCCAGCAGTGAAGGGCAGCGCCTGCCCCAGCATTTT.